This T cell receptor (beta chain) appears in the sequencing data of a study of T cell responses to AZD1222 COVID-19 vaccine (dated by TCRdb to 2020 to 2023). At the level of the whole study: AZD1222 recipients given second doses at about 4 weeks or at about 12 weeks were pooled, since spike-specific TCR depth and breadth were not found to differ between the two schedules. Trial participants were enrolled by age into subgroups of 18-55, 56-69 and 70-plus years, and about 150, 27 and 61 TCR-sequenced participants, respectively, were included in these subgroups. TCR sequencing covered roughly 230 trial participants: around 210 given two doses of AZD1222 and about 26 given two doses of MenACWY control vaccine.

Study-level results and caveats: After two AZD1222 doses, both the breadth and the depth of spike-specific TCRs were significantly higher than at day 0 and than in MenACWY recipients. The 56-69-year group was small, and its depth increase did not reach significance, likely because of low power. Conclusions about previously exposed vaccinees were limited because only a handful of AZD1222 recipients were SARS-CoV-2 seropositive at baseline. Participants were mostly white British and included more females than males, and it was suggested by the authors that clonal diversity may have been underestimated. The vaccine-associated CD4 TCRs covered the entire spike protein, and the dominant responses fell in regions 160-218 and 743-854. Because no samples from the day 14 peak response were available, repertoires could be characterized only after the peak T cell response. Epitopes outside the regions mutated in the B.1.351 and B.1.1.7 variants were reportedly recognized by nearly half of the unique spike-specific TCRs.

From the cysteine up to the phenylalanine, the CDR3 has a length of 13 residues. Just the 39-base CDR3 DNA is kept, in frame starting at base 1. V drops 2 bases and J drops 7 bases, leaving 12 bases in between. CDR1 LGHNA and CDR2 YNFKEQ are derived from the germline V gene. This clone is a singleton in its sample. The antigen this receptor binds is unknown. Per-base qualities were not stored, and no clone one base away is much larger. The CDR3 regions of human TCRbeta chains were analyzed by immunosequencing. On the study's bioinformatics: TCRs in the repertoires were compared against a reference library of SARS-CoV-2-specific TCRs that had been generated with the MIRA antigen-specificity platform. Breadth was defined as the fraction of unique TCRs that were SARS-CoV-2-associated, and depth was defined as the fraction of total T cells that were SARS-CoV-2-associated. Each spike-specific TCR was assigned to its reactive spike region and to a CD4 or CD8 class using the MIRA data. Log10-transformed breadth and depth values were compared by one-way ANOVA with Sidak's multiple comparisons tests. This immuneACCESS table, as held by TCRdb, lists in-frame sequences with V and J called but not all clones. Of the missing ones, under half trace to an unresolved V gene in checked studies; the others have no known cause. V and J calls and clone size are those listed in that table; D and trimming were worked out from the DNA. The sample table records about 56,000 clones; about 90% of these occur just once. About 15% of the sample lies in the top ten.

The time point label, read with the paper, signifies: baseline before first vaccination. Samples from vaccinated people were obtained from the UK trials COV001 and COV002, which included a single-blind randomized controlled phase 2/3 trial of AZD1222 (ChAdOx1 nCoV-19) in healthy adults. Trial participant PBMC samples were collected at day 0 and day 28 after the second dose for TCRbeta chain sequencing. The material sequenced was peripheral blood, taken on day 0 of AZD1222 vaccination. This clonotype was sampled from an adult in good health. The V gene is TRBV4-2 and the J gene is TRBJ2-7, with a tentative D call of TRBD1 or TRBD2, each matching 7 bases. The nucleotide sequence reads as follows: TGTGCCAGCAGCCAATACCAGGGGGGGGAGCAGTACTTC. It specifies CASSQYQGGEQYF.